Detailed here is one T cell receptor beta chain. Its antigen remains unidentified. The CDR3 has 13 amino acids. Per germline, CDR1 SQVTM and CDR2 ANQGSEA. TCRdb's copy holds only in-frame clones and misses some; the assay was immunoSEQ multiplex PCR. This sample has roughly 2 million clones; over 85% occur once, and the top ten carry more than 0.1%. This record belongs to a study of shared clonotypes between healthy human individuals. Whole-study findings and limits: Naive CD4 clonotypes were shared across several donors at 4.5% to 6%.

This receptor was obtained from a man younger than 30 in good health. This chain links TRBV29-1 with TRBJ1-1, with D possibly TRBD1 on 6 matching bases. Sample: naive CD4+ T cells sorted from blood. Subset noted: CD45RA+ positively selected. CDR3 sequence (DNA): TGCACCTCCCGTATGACAGGGAACACTGAAGCTTTCTTT. This gives the protein CTSRMTGNTEAFF. Drawing the rest from reference TRBV29-1 and TRBJ1-1, the complete variable domain is SAVISQKPSRDICQRGTSLTIQCQVDSQVTMMFWYRQQPGQSLTLIATANQGSEATYESGFVIDKFPISRPNLTFSTLTVSNMSPEDSSIYLCTSRMTGNTEAFFGQGTRLTVV.